The entry below describes one T cell receptor (beta chain). Its antigen is unknown. Base qualities are not recorded, but no much larger clone differs from it by a single base. The data originate from a study of shared clonotypes between healthy human individuals (dated by TCRdb to the early 2020s). Background for the entire study: The cohort comprised a couple of women and a few men aged 18 to 49 years. For each donor, CD4 naive and CD4 memory were each given three plates, CD8 naive was given two plates, and CD8 memory was given one plate. To estimate repertoire size and how much clonotypes are shared between individuals, the study performed deep sequencing of blood TCR repertoires from roughly five healthy adults. Different laboratories and diverse techniques were used to prepare libraries and sequence TCR repertoires, to increase sequencing depth and limit assay-specific biases. Each donor's leukapheresis produced roughly between roughly 0.85 and 9 billion PBMCs. Study-level results and caveats: Pairwise subsampling indicated that sequencing depth was expected to affect the degree of clonotype sharing among donors. Incomplete sequencing was indicated by rarefaction of sorted-subset datasets, despite the large sequencing depth. Across a few donors, about 4.5% of naive CD4, 3% to 4% of naive CD8, about 2.3% of memory CD4, and 0.3% to 0.45% of memory CD8 clonotypes were shared. Sampling was restricted to blood, and TCR repertoires in tissues likely differ from the TCR repertoires found in blood. Because the study included a small number of donors, the genetic and exposure-history diversity represented was limited. Estimated clonotype richness was generally larger for naive than for memory subsets. Clonotypes shared by all four sorted-subset donors showed higher generation probabilities than non-shared clonotypes.

Using the deep immunoSEQ assay, TCR CDR3 regions were amplified from genomic DNA by multiplex PCR. Extracted genomic DNA from each cell subset was distributed evenly across all wells of several immunoSEQ 96-well plates, and each plate was treated as a replicate. For sorted subsets, about 210 ng of genomic DNA, equivalent to tens of thousands of T cell genomes, went into each replicate PCR. Purified libraries were measured with a Qubit 3.0 fluorometer, size-checked on a Bioanalyzer 2100, and measured again with the KAPA Library Quantification kit. Each immunoSEQ 96-well plate was sequenced on its own single-read 150-cycle Illumina NextSeq 550 flow cell. On the authors' methods: The immunoSEQ output contained only junctional sequences without quality scores, so filtering could not match that applied to full-length reads. To assign V/J genes and CDR3, sequences were annotated against IMGT germline references using PyIR, a Python wrapper for IgBLAST v1.9. Reads were filtered out if the reads had weak V/J assignments (E-value above 1e-6), no CDR3, stop codons, out-of-frame junctions, or ambiguous translated residues. V3J clonotypes were defined as sequences sharing an identical inferred V gene, J gene, and CDR3 amino acid sequence. The percentage overlap between two repertoires was calculated by dividing the number of shared unique clonotypes by the size of the smaller repertoire. Richness of each repertoire was evaluated using RTK rarefaction, the Chao1 estimator, and Recon v2.1 estimates of unobserved clonotypes. OLGA was used to compute generation probabilities for all TCRbeta clonotypes that the gDNA method yielded from a handful of donors. TCRdb took this table from immuneACCESS and kept in-frame rearrangements with V and J called. Such tables lack part of the clones; where checked against another copy, unresolved V genes explain under half of the gap, and the rest is unexplained. V and J calls and clone size come straight from that table; D and trimming were deduced from the DNA. Here the sample has about 700,000 clones; around 92% occur a single time. Approximately 25% of the sample is in the top ten clones.

CD8 naive samples were obtained by positive selection for CCR7 among CD45RO-negative cells, yielding a CD45RA+CCR7+ population from which TemRA cells were excluded. Healthy HIV-negative adults with no recently reported acute infections or vaccinations were included as donors. All donors were Caucasian adults living in Nashville, Tennessee, USA. After blood collection by leukapheresis, PBMCs were isolated using Ficoll-Histopaque density gradient centrifugation and then cryopreserved in the vapor phase of liquid nitrogen. Purity and quantity of every magnetically sorted T cell population were checked by analytical flow cytometry. Genomic DNA was isolated from each sorted fraction and quantified by UV absorbance on a Nanodrop 2000c. Specimen: naive CD8+ T cells sorted from blood. Reading the label with the study, this specimen's cell subset or site is: CD45RA+CCR7+. The sequence was obtained from a man aged 25-45 years in good health.

The nucleotide sequence reads as follows: TGCAGCGTTGGAAGGGGGCAGGGGCTAACCTACGAGCAGTACTTC. Its protein product is CSVGRGQGLTYEQYF. In this chain, TRBV29-1 is recombined with TRBJ2-7, with 7 middle bases fitting TRBD1. Germline trimming amounts to 4 bases on V and 2 bases on J, with 11 as the count of junction bases outside the gene matches. Taken from cysteine to phenylalanine, the CDR3 has 15 residues. The DNA shown is the 45-base CDR3, in frame from base 1. CDR1 and CDR2, looked up from the germline V gene, are SQVTM and ANQGSEA.